This T cell receptor (beta chain) derives from a study of cytomegalovirus exposure and HLA in healthy donors. About the research overall: There were about 85 million unique TCRs (from HLA-typed donors) in an early data release.

Overall study findings and caveats: About 87% or about 30% of the time was how often most TCR beta V segments were productive, according to an earlier analysis. A later examination showed that TCR association rates differed by HLA locus, with DRB1 most and HLA-C fewest.

The PCR used 60 Vbeta and 13 Jbeta primers. Profiling relied on immunoSEQ multiplex PCR, and the TCRdb table lists in-frame clones only, not all of them. The sample consists of about 130,000 clones, approximately 71% of them appearing once. The CDR3 covers 17 residues. Germline loops: CDR1 MNHNS, CDR2 SASEGT. The V end was cut by 2 bases, the J end by 0 bases, with 14 bases between. Turning to this clone: Its antigen is undetermined.

V and J are TRBV6-1 and TRBJ1-5; D call uncertain. The TCR comes from a man aged 30 to 39 in good health and CMV-seronegative. Sequenced material: PBMCs. The CDR3 loop reads CASSENVLVYSNQPQHF. The CDR3 nucleotides are TGTGCCAGCAGTGAAAATGTACTAGTTTATAGCAATCAGCCCCAGCATTTT.